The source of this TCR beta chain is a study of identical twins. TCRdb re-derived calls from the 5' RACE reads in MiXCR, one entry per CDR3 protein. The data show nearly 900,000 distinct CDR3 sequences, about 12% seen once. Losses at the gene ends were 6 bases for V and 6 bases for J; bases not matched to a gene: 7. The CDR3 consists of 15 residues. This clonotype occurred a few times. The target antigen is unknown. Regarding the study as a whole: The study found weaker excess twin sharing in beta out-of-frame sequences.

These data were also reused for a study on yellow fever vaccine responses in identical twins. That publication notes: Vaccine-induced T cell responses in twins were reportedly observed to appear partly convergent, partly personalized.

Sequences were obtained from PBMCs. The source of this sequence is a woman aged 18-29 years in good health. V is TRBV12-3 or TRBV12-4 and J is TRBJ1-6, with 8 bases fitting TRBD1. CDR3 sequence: CASSLAGGFNSPLHF. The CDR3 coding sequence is TGTGCCAGCAGCCTAGCAGGGGGCTTTAATTCACCCCTCCACTTT.